The 19 T cell receptor beta chains below were found in one sample sequenced in a study of OX40 agonist ivuxolimab in advanced cancers. The table came from immunoSEQ multiplex PCR; TCRdb's copy has only in-frame clones and leaves some out. The table records approximately 74,000 clones, approximately 91% of them present only once. Sequenced here: CD4+ or CD8+ T cells sorted from blood, sampled in a trial of the OX40 agonist ivuxolimab. These receptor sequences come from an adult with an advanced solid tumor such as melanoma, head and neck, liver or kidney cancer.

The chain has TRBV9 and TRBJ2-2, with D tentatively TRBD1 (5 bases). Germline V lookup: CDR1 SGDLS, CDR2 YYNGEE. The CDR3 sequence is 13 residues long. V gave up 0 bases and J gave up 13 bases, with 13 bases separating them. CDR3 protein: CASSVGQNPSLFF. The CDR3 DNA reads as TGTGCCAGCAGCGTAGGACAGAACCCCTCGCTGTTTTTT. Full variable domain (missing parts from reference TRBV9 and TRBJ2-2): DSGVTQTPKHLITATGQRVTLRCSPRSGDLSVYWYQQSLDQGLQFLIQYYNGEERAKGNILERFSAQQFPDLHSELNLSSLELGDSALYFCASSVGQNPSLFFGEGSRLTVL.

The chain carries TRBV7-9 and TRBJ2-3; TRBD1 matches at 7 bases. CDR3 length: 13 residues. Germline V lookup: CDR1 SEHNR, CDR2 FQNEAQ (reference sequence). V shed 1 base and J 7 bases; nucleotides not matched to a gene: 2. The CDR3 DNA sequence: TGTGCCAGCAGCTTAGTGGGACAGCATACGCAGTATTTT. Translated: CASSLVGQHTQYF.

V usage is TRBV6-1 and J usage is TRBJ2-3, with D tentatively TRBD1 or TRBD2 (5 bases each). V was cut by 6 bases and J by 6 bases, with 7 bases left in between. This CDR3 comprises 11 residues. Germline loops: CDR1 MNHNS, CDR2 SASEGT. CDR3 sequence (DNA): TGTGCCAGCAGCTGGGGGGATACGCAGTATTTT. Protein: CASSWGDTQYF.

This clone has just one count. J is TRBJ2-7 and V is TRBV27, with a tentative D call TRBD1 (5 bases). Germline CDR1 and CDR2: MNHEY and SMNVEV (reference sequence). Between the trimmed V and J ends, which lost 2 bases and 6 bases, there was a span of 14 bases. This CDR3 has 14 amino acids. The DNA of the CDR3 is TGTGCCAGCAGTTTACTGACAGCCTCTACCGAGCAGTACTTC. This gives the protein CASSLLTASTEQYF.

J is TRBJ2-7 and V is TRBV5-8; 9 bases align to TRBD1. This CDR3 comprises 16 residues. With 9 bases clipped from V and 1 base from J, the junction kept 14 bases outside the gene matches. Germline assignment: CDR1 SGHTS and CDR2 YDEGEE. The CDR3, as DNA: TGTGCCACGCGAACTTCCGCCGGGACAGGGTCCTACGAGCAGTACTTC. Translation gives CATRTSAGTGSYEQYF. Filled out from reference TRBV5-8 and TRBJ2-7, the complete variable domain reads EAGVTQSPTHLIKTRGQQATLRCSPISGHTSVYWYQQALGLGLQFLLWYDEGEERNRGNFPPRFSGRQFPNYSSELNVNALELEDSALYLCATRTSAGTGSYEQYFGPGTRLTVT.

The chain has TRBV10-3 and TRBJ2-3; TRBD1 aligns across 7 bases. Germline CDR1 and CDR2: ENHRY and SYGVKD. The CDR3 covers 17 residues. The J segment lost 3 bases and the V segment lost 3 bases, leaving 12 bases of the junction unmatched. DNA for the CDR3: TGTGCCATCAGTGATCCCGGTGACAGGGAAGGGACAGATACGCAGTATTTT. Amino acid sequence: CAISDPGDREGTDTQYF.

The chain employs TRBV10-3 and TRBJ2-5, with a weak D call TRBD1 (5 bases). V was cut by 0 bases and J by 2 bases, with 7 bases left in between. The germline V gene has CDR1 ENHRY and CDR2 SYGVKD. This CDR3 spans 14 amino acids. This CDR3 reads CAISESQGQETQYF. The CDR3 DNA reads as TGTGCCATCAGTGAGTCCCAGGGACAAGAGACCCAGTACTTC.

The chain has TRBV10-3 and TRBJ2-1; 11 bases line up with TRBD1. The V segment lost 2 bases and the J segment 6 bases; nucleotides outside the gene matches: 3. The germline V gene has CDR1 ENHRY and CDR2 SYGVKD. The CDR3 runs to 15 residues. The DNA of the CDR3 is TGTGCCATCAGTGAGGGGACAGGGGGGAGCAATGAGCAGTTCTTC. Translating it yields CAISEGTGGSNEQFF.

The DNA for the CDR3 is TGTGCCAGCAGCTCACGACAGGGAGAGCAGTACTTC. It yields the protein CASSSRQGEQYF. This rearrangement joins TRBV11-2 to TRBJ2-7; the match to TRBD1 covers 7 bases. Per the germline V gene, CDR1 is SGHAT and CDR2 is FQNNGV. The CDR3 has 12 amino acids. Unmatched junction bases numbered 4, after V lost 4 bases and J lost 7 bases.

The J gene is TRBJ2-7, the V gene TRBV7-3, with 16 bases matching TRBD2. The CDR3 contains 21 residues. V shed 5 bases, J shed 3 bases, and the junction held 19 bases outside the gene matches. Germline CDR1 reads SGHTA; CDR2 reads FQGTGA. The CDR3 bases are TGTGCCAGCAGCCAGCCACCGGGACTAGCGGGAGGGACCTCCGGGTTCTACGAGCAGTACTTC. It codes for CASSQPPGLAGGTSGFYEQYF.

A note on this clone: Other DNA sequences from this sample encode an identical CDR3 as well. CDR3 sequence: CASSEGPGLNTEAFF. CDR3 coding DNA: TGTGCCAGCAGTGAAGGTCCGGGTTTGAACACTGAAGCTTTCTTT. The chain couples TRBV6-1 to TRBJ1-1; D ambiguous. Between the trimmed V and J ends, which lost 1 base and 0 bases, there was a span of 9 bases. The CDR3 contains 15 residues. Per the germline V gene, CDR1 is MNHNS and CDR2 is SASEGT.

V and J are TRBV4-2 and TRBJ2-3; a weak D match, TRBD1 (6 bases). The V gene's germline CDR1 is LGHNA and CDR2 YNFKEQ. V lost 0 bases and J 2 bases, leaving 15 bases between the germline ends. CDR3 length equals 17 residues. CDR3 protein: CASSQDPPGANTDTQYF. As DNA, the CDR3 is TGTGCCAGCAGCCAAGATCCCCCAGGGGCAAACACAGATACGCAGTATTTT.

The gene calls are TRBV2 and TRBJ1-1; D is unresolved. Trimming left V 3 bases short and J 11 bases short, with 19 bases between. This CDR3 region has 14 residues. The germline CDR1 and CDR2 sequences are SNHLY and FYNNEI. This CDR3 is CASSDRVRKGGAFF. CDR3 bases: TGTGCCAGCAGTGATCGAGTCCGGAAGGGCGGCGCTTTCTTT. Combining the CDR3 with reference TRBV2 and TRBJ1-1 gives the whole variable domain EPEVTQTPSHQVTQMGQEVILRCVPISNHLYFYWYRQILGQKVEFLVSFYNNEISEKSEIFDDQFSVERPDGSNFTLKIRSTKLEDSAMYFCASSDRVRKGGAFFGQGTRLTVV.

The chain's CDR3 is CAWSVTPPAHEQYF. The CDR3 nucleotides read TGTGCCTGGAGTGTAACTCCCCCGGCCCACGAGCAGTACTTC. The rearrangement joins TRBV30 to TRBJ2-7; D is undetermined. This CDR3 spans 14 amino acids. Deletions cut 0 bases from V and 5 bases from J, with 14 bases between. In germline, CDR1 is GTSNPN, CDR2 SVGIG (reference sequence).

The CDR3 nucleotides read TGTGCCGCCCGCGTGCCCGCTAACTATGGCTACACCTTC. It is translated as CAARVPANYGYTF. The rearrangement links TRBV6-1 to TRBJ1-2; D is unclear. This CDR3 spans 13 amino acids. CDR1 and CDR2 (germline): MNHNS, SASEGT. V lost 11 bases, J lost 0 bases, and 13 bases lay in between.

The V call is TRBV6-5, the J call TRBJ1-1; D is unresolved. Trimming removed 5 bases from V and 1 base from J, with 11 bases in between. The CDR3 sequence is 14 residues long. Germline V gene sequence: CDR1 MNHEY, CDR2 SVGAGI. Here the CDR3 DNA reads TGTGCCAGCAGTGAACAGACAACGAACACTGAAGCTTTCTTT. As protein: CASSEQTTNTEAFF.

The V and J genes are TRBV14 and TRBJ2-3; TRBD2 matches 12 bases. The germline V gene has CDR1 SGHDN and CDR2 FVKESK. With 0 bases clipped from V and 11 bases from J, the junction kept 9 bases outside the gene matches. The CDR3 sequence is 16 residues long. CDR3: CASSQEPGLAGRRQYF. DNA of the CDR3: TGTGCCAGCAGCCAAGAACCGGGACTAGCGGGTCGTAGGCAGTATTTT.

This chain links TRBV11-2 with TRBJ2-7, with 9 bases that match TRBD1. The germline CDR1 and CDR2 sequences are SGHAT and FQNNGV. The V gene end was trimmed by 5 bases and the J gene end by 3 bases; junction bases not matched to a gene: 8. CDR3 length equals 15 residues. CDR3 nucleotides: TGTGCCAGCAGCCGTACCGGGACAGGGATCTACGAGCAGTACTTC. This sequence encodes CASSRTGTGIYEQYF.

The chain employs TRBV20-1 and TRBJ2-1; D ambiguous. Deletions cut 0 bases from V and 14 bases from J, with 2 bases between. The germline V gene has CDR1 DFQATT and CDR2 SNEGSKA (reference sequence). CDR3 length: 8 residues. Written as DNA, the CDR3 is TGCAGTGCTAGAGAGGAGTTCTTC. Translating gives CSAREEFF.